The clone carrying this T cell receptor beta chain was counted ten times or more. Its antigen remains unidentified. Trimming took 1 base from V and 2 from J, leaving 9 bases between them. The CDR3 has 14 residues. The germline CDR1 and CDR2 sequences are LGHNA and YSLEER. The source of the sample is a study of T-cell memory formation after mild COVID-19. Constant-segment-primed 5'RACE gave TCR alpha and TCR beta cDNA libraries with sample barcodes and UMIs. TCRdb redid the calling of the 5' RACE reads with MiXCR, one entry per CDR3 protein. The sample records 210,000 or so distinct CDR3 sequences, about a sixth being singletons. Whole-study findings and limits: Among clones contracting day 15 to 85, CD4/CD8 was balanced, whereas later expanders leaned CD4+. Shrinking CD4+ clones resided mostly in CM and EM, and CD8+ ones in EMRA.

This receptor was obtained from an adult woman who had mild COVID-19 (a few samples of this study predate the infection). Cell type and time point are not known. The V and J genes are TRBV4-3 and TRBJ2-7; no firm D call. Sequenced sample: PBMCs or a T cell subset sorted from them (not recorded which). The CDR3 sequence: CASSQVGGAYEQYF. In DNA form, the CDR3 reads TGCGCCAGCAGCCAAGTGGGTGGAGCCTACGAGCAGTACTTC.